The 21 T cell receptor beta chains below come from one sample, sequenced in a study of T cell responses to AZD1222 COVID-19 vaccine. Sequencing used immunoSEQ multiplex PCR; TCRdb keeps in-frame clones, though not all of them. The data show some 150,000 clones, under 95% seen once. The sample in question was peripheral blood, obtained on day 0 of MenACWY control vaccination. These receptors came from an adult in good health.

The CDR3 spells CASSATAGPPDTQYF. The DNA for the CDR3 is TGCGCCAGCAGTGCAACGGCGGGGCCCCCAGATACGCAGTATTTT. The chain recombines TRBV10-1 with TRBJ2-3; TRBD2 might be the D (6 bases). The CDR3 is made up of 15 amino acids. Germline loops: CDR1 WNHNN, CDR2 SYGVQD (reference sequence). The V end lost 4 bases, the J end lost 4 bases, and 15 bases lay between the germline ends.

The chain couples TRBV5-4 to TRBJ1-5; D unclear. Per germline, CDR1 SGHNT and CDR2 YYREEE (reference sequence). V shed 2 bases and J shed 1 base, with 7 bases lying between them. The CDR3 sequence is 14 residues long. This CDR3 reads CASSLGGSNQPQHF. CDR3 coding DNA: TGTGCCAGCAGCTTAGGCGGGAGCAATCAGCCCCAGCATTTT.

The V gene is TRBV5-1, the J gene TRBJ1-6; no definite D call. Germline lookup yields CDR1 SGHRS and CDR2 YFSETQ. The V gene lost 3 bases and the J gene lost 10 bases, with 11 bases spanning the gap. The CDR3 consists of 13 residues. CDR3 DNA: TGCGCCAGCAGCTGGGGAACAGCCTCACCCCTCCACTTT. The encoded protein is CASSWGTASPLHF.

This sequence joins TRBV27 and TRBJ2-3; no definite D call. V was clipped by 3 bases and J by 4 bases, with 20 bases between them. The CDR3 totals 17 residues. CDR1 is MNHEY and CDR2 is SMNVEV in the germline V gene (reference sequence). CDR3 DNA sequence: TGTGCCAGCAGTTTTGACCCCGGCCGGGCTTCCGCAGATACGCAGTATTTT. This encodes CASSFDPGRASADTQYF.

This chain links TRBV9 with TRBJ2-1; D not resolved. The CDR3 is 13 residues long. Trimming left V 0 bases short and J 6 bases short, with 7 bases between. Germline V gene sequence: CDR1 SGDLS, CDR2 YYNGEE. The chain's CDR3 is CASSVGTRNEQFF. The CDR3 DNA reads as TGTGCCAGCAGCGTAGGGACCCGCAATGAGCAGTTCTTC.

J is TRBJ1-5 and V is TRBV19; unclear D gene. V shed 1 base and J shed 5 bases, with 12 bases lying between them. The CDR3 is made up of 15 amino acids. Germline V gives CDR1 LNHDA, CDR2 SQIVND (reference sequence). The CDR3 here is CASSIVRGEYQPQHF. In DNA, the CDR3 is TGTGCCAGTAGTATAGTCCGGGGAGAGTATCAGCCCCAGCATTTT. Full variable domain (remainder filled in from reference TRBV19 and TRBJ1-5): DGGITQSPKYLFRKEGQNVTLSCEQNLNHDAMYWYRQDPGQGLRLIYYSQIVNDFQKGDIAEGYSVSREKKESFPLTVTSAQKNPTAFYLCASSIVRGEYQPQHFGDGTRLSIL.

CDR3 nucleotide sequence: TGTGCCAGCAGTTTATTCCCCCCCCGTTATCCCTATGGCTACACCTTC. This translates into CASSLFPPRYPYGYTF. The chain combines TRBV27 with TRBJ1-2; D is unresolved. Germline CDR1 MNHEY, CDR2 SMNVEV (reference sequence). The CDR3 is 16 amino acids. The ends were cut back, 1 base at V and 4 bases at J, with 16 bases in the middle.

The J gene is TRBJ1-1, the V gene TRBV7-9; unclear D gene. Trimming stripped 5 bases from V and 7 bases from J, with 14 bases between. Germline V CDR1 and CDR2: SEHNR, FQNEAQ (reference sequence). The CDR3 loop spans 13 amino acids. This chain's CDR3 is CASSPPVRDEAFF. As DNA, the CDR3 is TGTGCCAGCAGCCCACCGGTCAGAGATGAAGCTTTCTTT.

The gene calls are TRBV30 and TRBJ1-2; possible D gene TRBD1, 5 bases. Germline V lookup: CDR1 GTSNPN, CDR2 SVGIG (reference sequence). The CDR3 loop spans 12 amino acids. Trimming shortened V by 7 bases and J by 4 bases, and 13 bases separated the two germline ends. CDR3 sequence (DNA): TGTGCCTCTATGGGGGGAAGCTATGGCTACACCTTC. This sequence encodes CASMGGSYGYTF.

J is TRBJ2-7 and V is TRBV3-1 (or the pseudogene TRBV3-2), with D unclear. Germline V CDR1 and CDR2: LGHDT, YNNKEL (reference sequence). V was pared by 0 bases and J by 2 bases, with 11 bases between. This CDR3 has 15 amino acids. As DNA, the CDR3 is TGTGCCAGCAGCCAAGATTACGGCAGAGCCTACGAGCAGTACTTC. This sequence encodes CASSQDYGRAYEQYF.

J is TRBJ1-6 and V is TRBV27; no clear D. The V end was cut by 6 bases, the J end by 9 bases, with 18 bases between. Per the germline V gene, CDR1 is MNHEY and CDR2 is SMNVEV (reference sequence). The length of the CDR3 is 15 residues. The CDR3 coding sequence is TGTGCCAGCAGCCGCTCCACCCTTCGCTCTTCACCCCTCCACTTT. It is translated as CASSRSTLRSSPLHF.

The rearrangement joins TRBV6-5 to TRBJ1-5, with TRBD1 identical over 8 bases. The V and J ends lost 5 bases and 6 bases, in that order; junction bases with no gene match: 9. The germline V gene encodes CDR1 MNHEY and CDR2 SVGAGI. The CDR3 sequence is 15 residues long. DNA for the CDR3: TGTGCCAGCAGTCCCGGACAGGGAGGGGGTCAGCCCCAGCATTTT. Translating gives CASSPGQGGGQPQHF.

This clone has a handful of counts. The CDR3 DNA reads as TGTGCCAGCAGTACGGTCGGGACCCCGGGGGAGCAGTACTTC. It encodes CASSTVGTPGEQYF. V gene TRBV6-5 combines with J gene TRBJ2-7; perhaps D is TRBD1 or TRBD2 (5 bases each). The germline gives CDR1 MNHEY, CDR2 SVGAGI. The CDR3 has 14 residues. With 5 bases removed from V and 7 bases from J, the gap between germline ends came to 18 bases.

The rearrangement links TRBV19 to TRBJ2-3; TRBD2 might be the D (7 bases). Germline V gene data show CDR1 as LNHDA and CDR2 as SQIVND (reference sequence). V was shortened by 6 bases and J by 4 bases, with 17 bases between the two germline ends. The CDR3 loop spans 15 amino acids. The CDR3 nucleotides read TGTGCCAGTAGGGGGGGGGCAGGCGGGCCAGATACGCAGTATTTT. It codes for CASRGGAGGPDTQYF. Together with reference TRBV19 and TRBJ2-3, the CDR3 gives the full variable domain: DGGITQSPKYLFRKEGQNVTLSCEQNLNHDAMYWYRQDPGQGLRLIYYSQIVNDFQKGDIAEGYSVSREKKESFPLTVTSAQKNPTAFYLCASRGGAGGPDTQYFGPGTRLTVL.

This clone was counted a few times. The chain is built from TRBV7-9 and TRBJ2-3; 8 nucleotides line up with TRBD1. The germline V gene has CDR1 SEHNR and CDR2 FQNEAQ (reference sequence). The CDR3 loop spans 15 amino acids. J gave up 3 bases and V 5 bases, and 7 bases lay outside the gene matches. CDR3 amino acids: CASSLQGQETDTQYF. CDR3 sequence (DNA): TGTGCCAGCAGCCTACAGGGACAGGAGACAGATACGCAGTATTTT.

The chain carries TRBV3-1 (or the pseudogene TRBV3-2) and TRBJ2-1, with a weak D call TRBD1 (5 bases). The length of the CDR3 is 15 residues. The germline V and J ends were trimmed by 0 bases and 4 bases, with 10 bases remaining between them. CDR1 and CDR2 from the germline V gene are LGHDT and YNNKEL (reference sequence). CDR3 bases: TGTGCCAGCAGCCAAGATCCCCGGACATACAATGAGCAGTTCTTC. It yields the protein CASSQDPRTYNEQFF.

This chain links TRBV5-1 with TRBJ1-6; D not resolved. With 5 bases removed from V and 5 bases from J, the gap between germline ends came to 8 bases. This CDR3 has 13 residues. Germline lookup yields CDR1 SGHRS and CDR2 YFSETQ. CDR3 region: CASRQTNNSPLHF. The DNA of the CDR3 is TGCGCCAGCAGACAAACAAATAATTCACCCCTCCACTTT.

This clone has just a few counts. The CDR3 region has the DNA TGCGCCAGCAGGAGCCTCAAGACAGATACGCAGTATTTT. Amino acids: CASRSLKTDTQYF. The genes are TRBV4-1 and TRBJ2-3; D uncertain. CDR1 and CDR2 from the germline V gene are MGHRA and YSYEKL. The CDR3 extends over 13 amino acids. Trimming took 6 bases from V and 3 from J, leaving 10 bases between them.

This chain links TRBV2 with TRBJ1-2; 9 bases agree with TRBD1. V gave up 6 bases and J gave up 8 bases; unmatched junction bases: 7. This CDR3 comprises 13 residues. Germline V gene data show CDR1 as SNHLY and CDR2 as FYNNEI. The CDR3 bases are TGTGCCAGCAGGACGTGGACAGGGGAAGGCTACACCTTC. Translation gives CASRTWTGEGYTF.

This clone has a single count. The V gene is TRBV7-9, the J gene TRBJ2-2; D ambiguous. From germline, CDR1 is SEHNR and CDR2 FQNEAQ (reference sequence). V was trimmed by 5 bases and J by 4 bases, leaving 8 bases between them. The CDR3 is made up of 13 amino acids. CDR3 residues: CASSRIVTGELFF. The CDR3 DNA reads as TGTGCCAGCAGCCGGATCGTCACCGGGGAGCTGTTTTTT.

This chain's CDR3 is CASSPTGGRNIQYF. The CDR3 region has the DNA TGTGCCAGCAGCCCTACAGGGGGCCGAAACATTCAGTACTTC. The chain combines TRBV28 with TRBJ2-4; 9 bases fit TRBD1. J was trimmed by 6 bases and V by 6 bases; bases with no gene match: 6. Germline CDR1 reads MDHEN; CDR2 reads SYDVKM. CDR3 length equals 14 residues.